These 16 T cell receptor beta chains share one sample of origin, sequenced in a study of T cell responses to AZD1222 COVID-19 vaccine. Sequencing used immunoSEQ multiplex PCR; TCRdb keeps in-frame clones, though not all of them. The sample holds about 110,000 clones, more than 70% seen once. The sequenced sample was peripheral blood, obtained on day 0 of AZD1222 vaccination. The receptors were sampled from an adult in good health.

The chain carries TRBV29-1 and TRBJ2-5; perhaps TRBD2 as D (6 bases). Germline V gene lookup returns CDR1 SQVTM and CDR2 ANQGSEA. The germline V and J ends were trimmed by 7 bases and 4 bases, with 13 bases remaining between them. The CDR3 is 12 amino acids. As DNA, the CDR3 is TGCAGCGGGAGGGACTGGGGAGAGACCCAGTACTTC. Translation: CSGRDWGETQYF.

CDR3 loop: CAISVQMISDEAFF. CDR3 in DNA: TGTGCCATCAGTGTTCAAATGATTAGCGACGAAGCTTTCTTT. The genes are TRBV10-3 and TRBJ1-1; no clear D. The CDR3 length is 14 residues. CDR1 and CDR2 (germline): ENHRY, SYGVKD. V shed 4 bases and J shed 8 bases, with 17 bases lying between them.

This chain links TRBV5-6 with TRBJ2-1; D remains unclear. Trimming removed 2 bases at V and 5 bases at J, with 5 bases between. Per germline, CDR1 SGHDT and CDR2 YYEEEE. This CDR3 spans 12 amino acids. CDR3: CASSFDNNEQFF. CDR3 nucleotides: TGTGCCAGCAGCTTCGACAACAATGAGCAGTTCTTC.

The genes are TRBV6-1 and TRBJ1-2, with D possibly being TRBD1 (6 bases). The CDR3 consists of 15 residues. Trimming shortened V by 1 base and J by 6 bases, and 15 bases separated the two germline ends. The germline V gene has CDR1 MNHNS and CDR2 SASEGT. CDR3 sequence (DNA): TGTGCCAGCAGTGAAGTGAGGACGCCAGGGGATGGCTACACCTTC. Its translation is CASSEVRTPGDGYTF.

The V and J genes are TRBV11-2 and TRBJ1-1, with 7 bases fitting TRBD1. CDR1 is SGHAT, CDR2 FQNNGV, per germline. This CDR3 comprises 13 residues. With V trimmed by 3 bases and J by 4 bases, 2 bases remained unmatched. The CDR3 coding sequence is TGTGCCAGCAGCTTGGCAGGGGGCACTGAAGCTTTCTTT. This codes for CASSLAGGTEAFF.

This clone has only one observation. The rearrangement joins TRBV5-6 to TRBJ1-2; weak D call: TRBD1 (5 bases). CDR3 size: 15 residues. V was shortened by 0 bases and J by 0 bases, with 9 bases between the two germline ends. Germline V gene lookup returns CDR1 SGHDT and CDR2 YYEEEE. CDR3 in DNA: TGTGCCAGCAGCTTGGCGGCAGGGACTAACTATGGCTACACCTTC. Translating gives CASSLAAGTNYGYTF.

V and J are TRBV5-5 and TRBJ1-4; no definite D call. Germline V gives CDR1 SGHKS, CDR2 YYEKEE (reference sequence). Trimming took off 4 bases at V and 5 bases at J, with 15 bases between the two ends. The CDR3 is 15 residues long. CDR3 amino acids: CASSPREWSNEKLFF. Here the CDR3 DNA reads TGTGCCAGCAGCCCTAGGGAATGGAGCAATGAAAAACTGTTTTTT.

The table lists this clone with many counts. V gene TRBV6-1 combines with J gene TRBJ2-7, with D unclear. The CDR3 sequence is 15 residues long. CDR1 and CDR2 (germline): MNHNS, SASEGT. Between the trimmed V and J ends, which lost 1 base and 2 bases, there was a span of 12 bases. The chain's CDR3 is CASSEGVGPPYEQYV. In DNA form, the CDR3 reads TGTGCCAGCAGTGAAGGTGTAGGGCCCCCCTACGAGCAGTACGTC.

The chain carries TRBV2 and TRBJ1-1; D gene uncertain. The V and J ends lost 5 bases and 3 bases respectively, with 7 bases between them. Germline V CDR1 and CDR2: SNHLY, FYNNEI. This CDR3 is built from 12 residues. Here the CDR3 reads CASSFRDTEAFF. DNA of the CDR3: TGTGCCAGCAGTTTCCGCGACACTGAAGCTTTCTTT.

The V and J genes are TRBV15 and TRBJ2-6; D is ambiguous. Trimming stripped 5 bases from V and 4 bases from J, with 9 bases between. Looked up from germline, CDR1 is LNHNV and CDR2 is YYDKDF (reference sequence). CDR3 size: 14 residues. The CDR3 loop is CATSRSWGANVLTF. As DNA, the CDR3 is TGTGCCACCAGCCGGTCCTGGGGGGCCAACGTCCTGACTTTC.

As DNA, the CDR3 is TGTGCCAGCAGCAAAAAGAAGGGAAGGGGGTCCCTGGTTAACGGGGGATCACCCCTCCACTTT. It codes for CASSKKKGRGSLVNGGSPLHF. The chain is built from TRBV21-1 and TRBJ1-6. TRBV21-1 is shown as a pseudogene. The CDR3 extends over 21 amino acids.

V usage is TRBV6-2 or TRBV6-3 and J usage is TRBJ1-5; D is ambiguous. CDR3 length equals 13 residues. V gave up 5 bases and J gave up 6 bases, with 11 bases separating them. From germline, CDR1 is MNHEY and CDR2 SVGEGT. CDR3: CASSIGSLQPQHF. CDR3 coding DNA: TGTGCCAGCAGTATTGGGTCCCTTCAGCCCCAGCATTTT.

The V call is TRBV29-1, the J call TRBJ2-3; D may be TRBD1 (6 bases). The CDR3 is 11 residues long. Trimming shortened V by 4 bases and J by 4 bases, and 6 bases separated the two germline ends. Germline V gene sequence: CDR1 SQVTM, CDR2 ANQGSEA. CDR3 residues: CSVAGADTQYF. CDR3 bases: TGCAGCGTTGCAGGGGCAGATACGCAGTATTTT.

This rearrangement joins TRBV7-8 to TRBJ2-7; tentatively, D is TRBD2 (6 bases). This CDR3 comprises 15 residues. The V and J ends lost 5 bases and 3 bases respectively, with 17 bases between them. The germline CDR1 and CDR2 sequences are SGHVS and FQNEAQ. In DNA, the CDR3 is TGTGCCAGCAGCCAAATGGGTAGCGGCCTCTACGAGCAGTACGTC. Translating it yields CASSQMGSGLYEQYV.

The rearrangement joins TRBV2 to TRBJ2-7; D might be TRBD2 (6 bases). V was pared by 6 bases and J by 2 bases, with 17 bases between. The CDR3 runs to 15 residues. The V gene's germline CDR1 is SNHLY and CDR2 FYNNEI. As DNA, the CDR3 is TGTGCCAGCAGACTAGGACTCCGCGGGGCCTACGAGCAGTACGTC. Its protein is CASRLGLRGAYEQYV.

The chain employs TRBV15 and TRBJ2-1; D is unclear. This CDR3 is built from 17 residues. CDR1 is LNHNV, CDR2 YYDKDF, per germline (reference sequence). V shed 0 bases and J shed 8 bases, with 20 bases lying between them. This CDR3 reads CATSRDIVVPTTDEQFF. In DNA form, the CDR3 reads TGTGCCACCAGCAGAGACATCGTAGTCCCCACGACCGATGAGCAGTTCTTC.